Below are 32 T cell receptor beta chains sequenced from a single sample in a study of T cell responses to AZD1222 COVID-19 vaccine. Here immunoSEQ multiplex PCR was the method, and the copy in TCRdb shows in-frame clones only, minus some. This sample has 100,000 to 150,000 clones; 86% occur once, and the top ten carry around 10%. The material sequenced was peripheral blood, taken on day 0 of AZD1222 vaccination. The receptors were gathered from an adult in good health.

This clone was counted between two and nine times. The rearrangement joins TRBV2 to TRBJ1-2; 8 bases line up with TRBD1. Germline assignment: CDR1 SNHLY and CDR2 FYNNEI. V shed 3 bases and J 4 bases; nucleotides not matched to a gene: 7. The CDR3 is 15 residues long. The CDR3 DNA reads TGTGCCAGCAGTGACCGGACAGGGATTATCTATGGCTACACCTTC. It is translated as CASSDRTGIIYGYTF.

This chain uses TRBV7-8 with TRBJ2-7, with D tentatively TRBD1 or TRBD2 (6 bases each). The CDR3 contains 16 residues. Germline V gene lookup returns CDR1 SGHVS and CDR2 FQNEAQ. The V and J ends lost 2 bases and 3 bases respectively, with 17 bases between them. CDR3 DNA sequence: TGTGCCAGCAGCTTAAAATCGGGTGGAGGGGGCTACGAGCAGTACTTC. This encodes CASSLKSGGGGYEQYF.

The V gene is TRBV29-1, the J gene TRBJ2-1; TRBD2 aligns across 10 bases. Germline V gives CDR1 SQVTM, CDR2 ANQGSEA. The junction had 5 bases not matched to a gene; V was cut back by 6 bases and J by 0 bases. The CDR3 totals 15 residues. CDR3 loop: CSVHTSGISYNEQFF. In DNA, the CDR3 is TGCAGCGTCCATACTAGCGGGATCTCCTACAATGAGCAGTTCTTC.

The rearrangement links TRBV28 to TRBJ1-6; TRBD1 matches 8 bases. CDR3 length: 14 residues. J was trimmed by 9 bases and V by 5 bases; bases with no gene match: 6. Germline V CDR1 and CDR2: MDHEN, SYDVKM. CDR3 sequence reads: CASSQTDRVSPLHF. In nucleotides, the CDR3 is TGTGCCAGCAGTCAAACGGACAGGGTTTCACCCCTCCACTTT.

This chain uses TRBV27 with TRBJ1-5, with D possibly being TRBD1 (6 bases). This CDR3 spans 14 amino acids. Per the germline V gene, CDR1 is MNHEY and CDR2 is SMNVEV (reference sequence). Deletions cut 3 bases from V and 4 bases from J, with 10 bases between. The CDR3 sequence is CASSFGGPNQPQHF. For the CDR3, the DNA is TGTGCCAGCAGTTTTGGGGGCCCAAATCAGCCCCAGCATTTT.

Remarks on this clone: Other DNA sequences in this sample translate to the same CDR3. The genes are TRBV27 and TRBJ1-2; 8 bases line up with TRBD1. Germline-derived CDR1 and CDR2 are MNHEY and SMNVEV (reference sequence). After removal of 3 bases from V and 6 bases from J, the junction contained 3 bases not matched to a gene. The CDR3 runs to 13 residues. CDR3 DNA sequence: TGTGCCAGCAGTTTTGGACAGGGAGATGGCTACACCTTC. Its protein product is CASSFGQGDGYTF.

For the CDR3, the DNA is TGTGCCAGCAGTGACCGGGACAGGGTGAACACCGGGGAGCTGTTTTTT. It translates to CASSDRDRVNTGELFF. The chain employs TRBV6-2 or TRBV6-3 and TRBJ2-2, with 9 bases matching TRBD1. The CDR3 contains 16 residues. V lost 5 bases, J lost 1 base, and 5 bases stayed unmatched. CDR1 is MNHEY and CDR2 is SVGEGT in the germline V gene.

The chain recombines TRBV12-3 or TRBV12-4 with TRBJ2-7; D is unresolved. This CDR3 region has 12 residues. The ends were cut back, 3 bases at V and 3 bases at J, with 6 bases in the middle. The CDR3 DNA reads TGTGCCAGCAGTTTGTTCCTCTACGAGCAGTACTTC. Protein sequence: CASSLFLYEQYF.

The chain is built from TRBV3-1 (or the pseudogene TRBV3-2) and TRBJ2-7, with D perhaps given as TRBD1 or TRBD2 (7 bases each). The CDR3 is 15 residues long. Trimming took 8 bases from V and 2 from J, leaving 19 bases between them. CDR1 and CDR2 (germline): LGHDT, YNNKEL (reference sequence). For the CDR3, the DNA is TGTGCCAGCCGAGGTTCGGCAGGGGGGGCCTACGAGCAGTACTTC. This encodes CASRGSAGGAYEQYF.

J is TRBJ2-1 and V is TRBV28, with a tentative D call TRBD2 (6 bases). CDR3 length: 15 amino acids. The germline V gene has CDR1 MDHEN and CDR2 SYDVKM. Trimming took off 6 bases at V and 6 bases at J, with 18 bases between the two ends. Here the CDR3 reads CASSARRAGRNEQFF. CDR3 DNA: TGTGCCAGCAGCGCGAGGAGGGCCGGTCGCAATGAGCAGTTCTTC.

A few counts support this clone. The chain carries TRBV10-3 and TRBJ2-6; weak D call: TRBD2 (6 bases). CDR1 and CDR2 (germline): ENHRY, SYGVKD. The CDR3 is 13 amino acids. The germline V and J ends were trimmed by 8 bases and 4 bases, with 9 bases remaining between them. CDR3 loop: CAIGGVGANVLTF. CDR3 in DNA: TGTGCCATCGGAGGGGTGGGGGCCAACGTCCTGACTTTC.

V gene TRBV9 combines with J gene TRBJ1-1; 7 bases align to TRBD1. With V trimmed by 3 bases and J by 7 bases, 6 bases remained unmatched. This CDR3 spans 13 amino acids. Germline CDR1 is SGDLS and CDR2 is YYNGEE. The CDR3 reads CASSETGQHEAFF. The DNA of the CDR3 is TGTGCCAGCAGCGAAACGGGACAGCATGAAGCTTTCTTT.

CDR3 nucleotide sequence: TGTGCCAGCACCCTCTTCAGGGTCTTGGACTATGGCTACACCTTC. The encoded protein is CASTLFRVLDYGYTF. The V and J genes are TRBV6-5 and TRBJ1-2; the D gene is possibly TRBD1 (5 bases). This CDR3 region has 15 residues. The V gene lost 7 bases and the J gene lost 3 bases, with 18 bases spanning the gap. Per the germline V gene, CDR1 is MNHEY and CDR2 is SVGAGI.

As concerns this clone: Additional DNA sequences in this sample encode the identical CDR3. V and J are TRBV28 and TRBJ1-3; D is ambiguous. CDR1 is MDHEN, CDR2 SYDVKM, per germline. The ends were cut back, 2 bases at V and 4 bases at J, with 3 bases in the middle. This CDR3 contains 12 residues. CDR3 bases: TGTGCCAGCAGTTTAAGGGGAAACACCATATATTTT. This sequence encodes CASSLRGNTIYF.

This clone was picked up one time. The chain carries TRBV19 and TRBJ2-1, with 10 bases that match TRBD2. CDR3 length: 16 residues. CDR1 and CDR2 (germline): LNHDA, SQIVND (reference sequence). The ends lost 6 bases at V and 8 bases at J; junction bases unmatched: 13. The CDR3 reads CASRRPGLATRDEQFF. CDR3 coding DNA: TGTGCCAGTAGACGACCGGGACTAGCGACGAGGGATGAGCAGTTCTTC.

This clone has just one count. This rearrangement joins TRBV9 to TRBJ2-5; TRBD1 might be the D (6 bases). Trimming cost V 3 bases and J 4 bases, with 13 bases left between them. Germline lookup yields CDR1 SGDLS and CDR2 YYNGEE. The CDR3 is 14 residues long. This CDR3 reads CASSAYRVGETQYF. DNA for the CDR3: TGTGCCAGCAGCGCCTACAGGGTGGGAGAGACCCAGTACTTC.

This chain connects TRBV5-4 to TRBJ1-1; 9 nucleotides align to TRBD1. J was trimmed by 6 bases and V by 7 bases; bases with no gene match: 7. The V gene's germline CDR1 is SGHNT and CDR2 YYREEE (reference sequence). There are 13 residues in the CDR3. The DNA for the CDR3 is TGTGCCAGCCGACTACAGGGGGCCCCTGAAGCTTTCTTT. This gives the protein CASRLQGAPEAFF.

The V and J genes are TRBV4-1 and TRBJ2-2; D gene unclear. CDR3 length: 16 residues. The germline V gene has CDR1 MGHRA and CDR2 YSYEKL. V shed 7 bases and J shed 0 bases, with 15 bases lying between them. This chain's CDR3 is CASTARSASNTGELFF. Written as DNA, the CDR3 is TGCGCCAGCACCGCAAGATCCGCGTCGAACACCGGGGAGCTGTTTTTT.

This clone was detected a few times. The CDR3 spells CASSLTGLANTEAFF. For the CDR3, the DNA is TGTGCCAGCAGTCTCACGGGACTTGCGAACACTGAAGCTTTCTTT. This sequence joins TRBV27 and TRBJ1-1, with D possibly matching TRBD1 (5 bases). The germline V gene has CDR1 MNHEY and CDR2 SMNVEV (reference sequence). The CDR3 runs 15 residues. Trimming shortened V by 5 bases and J by 1 base, and 14 bases separated the two germline ends.

Only a few counts were recorded for this clone. The chain has TRBV19 and TRBJ2-7; D not resolved. Germline V gives CDR1 LNHDA, CDR2 SQIVND (reference sequence). CDR3 length equals 15 residues. Trimming left V 6 bases short and J 5 bases short, with 20 bases between. The CDR3, as DNA: TGTGCCAGTAGGTCCGGTACGGCAGGCTGGAACGAGCAGTACTTC. It is translated as CASRSGTAGWNEQYF.

The chain has TRBV27 and TRBJ2-2, with D tentatively TRBD1 or TRBD2 (5 bases each). V was cut by 0 bases and J by 15 bases, with 8 bases left in between. CDR1 is MNHEY and CDR2 is SMNVEV in the germline V gene (reference sequence). The CDR3 runs to 11 residues. CDR3 DNA sequence: TGTGCCAGCAGTTTATCCGGGACGATGTTTTTT. Translated, it gives CASSLSGTMFF.

The chain combines TRBV6-2 or TRBV6-3 with TRBJ2-7; D is perhaps TRBD2 (6 bases). The CDR3 totals 14 residues. Trimming took off 4 bases at V and 4 bases at J, with 14 bases between the two ends. CDR1 and CDR2 (germline): MNHEY, SVGEGT. CDR3 region: CASSSVSGRYEQYF. CDR3 bases: TGTGCCAGCAGTTCGGTTAGCGGAAGATACGAGCAGTACTTC.

The chain has TRBV5-1 and TRBJ2-5; the D gene could be TRBD1 or TRBD2 (5 bases each). Trimming cost V 5 bases and J 1 base, with 9 bases left between them. Germline CDR1 is SGHRS and CDR2 is YFSETQ. CDR3 length: 13 residues. DNA of the CDR3: TGCGCCAGCAGGCCGGGACCCCAAGAGACCCAGTACTTC. Translating it yields CASRPGPQETQYF.

The rearrangement uses TRBV2 and TRBJ1-6; D is unclear. The CDR3 runs to 14 residues. Germline V CDR1 and CDR2: SNHLY, FYNNEI. Between the trimmed V and J ends, which lost 3 bases and 7 bases, there was a span of 10 bases. The CDR3, as DNA: TGTGCCAGCAGTGATCAGGCCAAAAATTCACCCCTCCACTTT. This codes for CASSDQAKNSPLHF.

This clone was observed a single time. V and J are TRBV7-2 and TRBJ1-1, with a possible D match to TRBD1 (5 bases). The CDR3 runs to 14 residues. V was pared by 4 bases and J by 0 bases, with 9 bases between. Per the germline V gene, CDR1 is SGHTA and CDR2 is FQGNSA. CDR3 protein: CASSWGPMNTEAFF. CDR3 nucleotides: TGTGCCAGCAGCTGGGGACCCATGAACACTGAAGCTTTCTTT.

V usage is TRBV7-3 and J usage is TRBJ2-7, with D possibly being TRBD2 (6 bases). Per the germline V gene, CDR1 is SGHTA and CDR2 is FQGTGA. This CDR3 has 15 amino acids. V was trimmed by 5 bases and J by 3 bases, leaving 17 bases between them. The CDR3 region is CASSPPRQGGYEQYF. The CDR3 DNA follows: TGTGCCAGCAGCCCCCCCCGGCAGGGAGGCTACGAGCAGTACTTC.

The rearrangement joins TRBV28 to TRBJ1-5; a possible D gene is TRBD1 (6 bases). CDR1 and CDR2 from the germline V gene are MDHEN and SYDVKM. V gave up 6 bases and J gave up 8 bases, with 17 bases separating them. The CDR3 has 14 amino acids. CDR3 residues: CASRPPGAREPQHF. CDR3 sequence (DNA): TGTGCCAGCAGACCCCCGGGGGCGCGGGAGCCCCAGCATTTT.

V usage is TRBV1 and J usage is TRBJ1-6. TRBV1 is reported as a pseudogene. This CDR3 has 13 amino acids. The CDR3 DNA sequence: TGCACCAGCAGCCTTTTAGGGGGGTCACCCCTCCACTTT. Translating gives CTSSLLGGSPLHF.

The rearrangement uses TRBV5-6 and TRBJ2-6; tentative D call: TRBD1 (5 bases). This CDR3 comprises 16 residues. Trimming took 0 bases from V and 4 from J, leaving 11 bases between them. The germline CDR1 and CDR2 sequences are SGHDT and YYEEEE. The CDR3 nucleotides read TGTGCCAGCAGCTTGGTCCAGGGCGACGGGGCCAACGTCCTGACTTTC. Its translation: CASSLVQGDGANVLTF.

J is TRBJ2-2 and V is TRBV10-3, with 9 nucleotides matching TRBD1. Germline V CDR1 and CDR2: ENHRY, SYGVKD. J was trimmed by 6 bases and V by 8 bases; bases with no gene match: 7. The CDR3 is 14 residues long. CDR3 DNA sequence: TGTGCCATCGGGGGACAGGGCGGTTCCGGGGAGCTGTTTTTT. This sequence encodes CAIGGQGGSGELFF.

The rearrangement joins TRBV19 to TRBJ2-4; 11 bases match TRBD1. The CDR3 runs 14 residues. J lost 6 bases, V lost 3 bases, and 1 base had no gene match. The germline V gene has CDR1 LNHDA and CDR2 SQIVND (reference sequence). The CDR3 DNA sequence: TGTGCCAGTAGTATCGGACAGGGGGCAAACATTCAGTACTTC. Translation: CASSIGQGANIQYF.

The chain uses TRBV6-5 and TRBJ1-1; D not resolved. The germline V gene encodes CDR1 MNHEY and CDR2 SVGAGI. V lost 6 bases and J 1 base, leaving 12 bases between the germline ends. The CDR3 length is 14 residues. The CDR3: CASSAGESNTEAFF. The CDR3, as DNA: TGTGCCAGCAGCGCCGGGGAATCGAACACTGAAGCTTTCTTT.